One T cell receptor beta chain is described in this entry. Its antigen has not been determined. Base quality data are lacking; no much larger clone is found one base away. There are 12 amino acids in the CDR3, from cysteine to phenylalanine inclusive. CDR3 DNA only is kept here, 36 bases in frame from base 1. V loses 6 bases at its end and J loses 7 bases; junction bases beyond the gene matches: 3. The germline V gene supplies CDR1 MDHEN and CDR2 SYDVKM. In Seattle, one collaborating source enrolled patients while the infection was active and tracked those patients longitudinally over the course of disease. Each collaborating institution followed its own protocols to collect whole blood in K2EDTA tubes. For TCRbeta analysis, collaborators shipped samples in one of three forms: frozen whole blood, isolated PBMCs, or DNA extracted from either of those sample types. This record comes from a study of blood T cell repertoires in COVID-19 (dated by TCRdb to about 2020). Background on the whole study: The collaborator samples originated in the United States, Italy and Spain and spanned the acute and convalescent phases of COVID-19. The prospective study material was composed of cDNA or gDNA derived from T cells, B-cell-depleted T cells, or PBMCs. A freely available public database, intended as a resource for researchers studying the immune response to SARS-CoV-2, is where the repertoires were released. Samples were obtained from the ongoing ImmuneRACE study (first 160 participants) and from some 1,200 subjects provided by 6 global collaborators. Where available, HLA class I and class II types were taken from metadata supplied by the sample provider and were not determined by assay-based typing. Sample metadata almost always included a de-identified subject ID, COVID-19 status, age in years and sex. The dataset comprised deeply sampled blood TCRbeta repertoires from subjects exposed to, actively infected with, or recovered from COVID-19.

The investigation overall reported the following: The quantity of clinical and demographic metadata differed by source and by participant and was supplied without curation.

TCRbeta CDR3 regions were amplified from genomic DNA using the immunoSEQ Assay, a bias-controlled multiplex PCR. In the paper's pipeline: The number of nucleated cells in each sample was estimated by amplification of reference gene primers within the assay. To quantify the absolute abundance of each unique TCRbeta CDR3 rearrangement, sequence reads were collapsed and filtered. For each sample, productive Simpson clonality was calculated as the square root of Simpson's diversity index across productive rearrangements. TCRdb took this table from immuneACCESS and kept in-frame rearrangements with V and J called. Such tables lack part of the clones; where checked against another copy, unresolved V genes explain under half of the gap, and the rest is unexplained. V and J calls and clone size are as listed in that table; D and trimming were resolved from the DNA. The sample includes roughly 70,000 clones, with roughly 72% observed a single time. The ten top clones hold about 16% of the sample.

The chain uses TRBV28 and TRBJ1-2; 9 middle bases align to TRBD1. The sample consisted of peripheral blood. The source is a man in his sixties with COVID-19, enrolled during active disease. The base sequence is TGTGCCAGCAGGGGGACAGGGCGTGGCTACACCTTC. Protein translation: CASRGTGRGYTF.